This TCR beta chain was retrieved from a study of T cell responses to AZD1222 COVID-19 vaccine. This clone was counted between two and nine times. Its antigen remains unidentified. Regarding the study as a whole: Just a handful of AZD1222 recipients were seropositive at baseline.

The CDR3 consists of 12 residues. The germline gives CDR1 SEHNR, CDR2 FQNEAQ (reference sequence). Trimming removed 5 bases at V and 4 bases at J, with 7 bases between. The protocol was immunoSEQ multiplex PCR, while the TCRdb copy is restricted to in-frame clones and leaves out a portion. The sample lists approximately 71,000 clones, around four fifths occurring once. The chain carries TRBV7-9 and TRBJ2-3; D unresolved. The sample was peripheral blood, taken on day 0 of AZD1222 vaccination. The sequence came from an adult in good health. CDR3 nucleotides: TGTGCCAGCAGCCCCTTAGCAGATACGCAGTATTTT. Translation gives CASSPLADTQYF.